The source of this TCR beta chain is a study of blood T cell repertoires in COVID-19. J lost 6 bases, V lost 1 base, and 12 bases had no gene match. Germline lookup yields CDR1 SGHTA and CDR2 FQGNSA. The CDR3 contains 17 residues. Some clones are missing from TCRdb's copy, which holds only in-frame ones; the method was immunoSEQ multiplex PCR. Here the sample spans 200,000 to 250,000 clones, 87% being singletons. The chain couples TRBV7-2 to TRBJ2-3, with 8 bases lining up with TRBD2. The sequence was obtained from a woman under 30 who had recovered from COVID-19. The material sequenced was peripheral blood. The chain's CDR3 is CASSLDSGAGGRDTQYF. The CDR3 nucleotides read TGTGCCAGCAGCTTAGATAGCGGCGCGGGGGGTAGGGATACGCAGTATTTT. The whole variable domain, filled in from reference TRBV7-2 and TRBJ2-3, reads GAGVSQSPSNKVTEKGKDVELRCDPISGHTALYWYRQSLGQGLEFLIYFQGNSAPDKSGLPSDRFSAERTGGSVSTLTIQRTQQEDSAVYLCASSLDSGAGGRDTQYFGPGTRLTVL.